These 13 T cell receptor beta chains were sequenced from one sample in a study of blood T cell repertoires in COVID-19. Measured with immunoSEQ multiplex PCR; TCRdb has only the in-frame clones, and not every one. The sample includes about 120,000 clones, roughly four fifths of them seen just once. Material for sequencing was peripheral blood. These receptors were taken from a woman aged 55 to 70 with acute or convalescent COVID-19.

For the CDR3, the DNA is TGTGCCAGCAGCTTATCGACAGGGAATTCACCCCTCCACTTT. Amino acids: CASSLSTGNSPLHF. V gene TRBV7-6 combines with J gene TRBJ1-6; TRBD1 aligns across 7 bases. J gave up 7 bases and V 2 bases, and 2 bases lay outside the gene matches. Germline CDR1 and CDR2: SGHVS and FNYEAQ. The CDR3 is 14 residues long.

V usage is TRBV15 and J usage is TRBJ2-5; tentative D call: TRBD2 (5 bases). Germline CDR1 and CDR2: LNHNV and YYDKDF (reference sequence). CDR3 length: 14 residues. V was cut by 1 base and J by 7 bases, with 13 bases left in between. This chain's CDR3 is CATSRGPAEGTQYF. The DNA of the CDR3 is TGTGCCACCAGCAGAGGACCGGCCGAGGGGACCCAGTACTTC.

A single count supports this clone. In DNA form, the CDR3 reads TGCGCCAGCGTAAAAAGGACAGGGCGGGTCAATCAGCCCCAGCATTTT. This sequence encodes CASVKRTGRVNQPQHF. This chain links TRBV5-1 with TRBJ1-5; TRBD1 matches at 8 bases. With 7 bases clipped from V and 3 bases from J, the junction kept 12 bases outside the gene matches. The germline CDR1 and CDR2 sequences are SGHRS and YFSETQ. This CDR3 comprises 16 residues.

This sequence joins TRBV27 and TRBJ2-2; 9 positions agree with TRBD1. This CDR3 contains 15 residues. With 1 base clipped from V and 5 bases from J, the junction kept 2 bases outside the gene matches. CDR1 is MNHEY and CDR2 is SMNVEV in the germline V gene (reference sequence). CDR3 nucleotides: TGTGCCAGCAGTTTATTGGGACAGGGTACCGGGGAGCTGTTTTTT. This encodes CASSLLGQGTGELFF.

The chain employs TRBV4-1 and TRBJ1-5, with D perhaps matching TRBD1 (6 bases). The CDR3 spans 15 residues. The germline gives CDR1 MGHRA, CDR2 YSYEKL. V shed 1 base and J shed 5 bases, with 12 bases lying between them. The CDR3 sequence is CASSQGLRGDQPQHF. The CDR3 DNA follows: TGCGCCAGCAGCCAAGGTCTCAGGGGCGATCAGCCCCAGCATTTT.

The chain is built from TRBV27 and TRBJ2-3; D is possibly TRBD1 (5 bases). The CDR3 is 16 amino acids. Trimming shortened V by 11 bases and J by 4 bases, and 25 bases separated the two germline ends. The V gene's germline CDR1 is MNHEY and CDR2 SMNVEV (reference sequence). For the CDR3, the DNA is TGTGCCTGCAAAGGCAGGGCCTTTCCTGCCGCAGATACGCAGTATTTT. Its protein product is CACKGRAFPAADTQYF.

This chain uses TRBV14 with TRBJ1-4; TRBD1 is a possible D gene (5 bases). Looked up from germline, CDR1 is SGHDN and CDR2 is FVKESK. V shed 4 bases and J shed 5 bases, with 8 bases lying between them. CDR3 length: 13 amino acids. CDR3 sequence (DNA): TGTGCCAGCAGCCGACAGAAAAATGAAAAACTGTTTTTT. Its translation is CASSRQKNEKLFF.

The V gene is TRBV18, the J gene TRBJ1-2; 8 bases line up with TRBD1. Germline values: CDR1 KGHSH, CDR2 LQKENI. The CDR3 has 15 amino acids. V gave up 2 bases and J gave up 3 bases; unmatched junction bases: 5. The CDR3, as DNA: TGTGCCAGCTCACCAGGACAGGGTGAATACTATGGCTACACCTTC. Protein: CASSPGQGEYYGYTF.

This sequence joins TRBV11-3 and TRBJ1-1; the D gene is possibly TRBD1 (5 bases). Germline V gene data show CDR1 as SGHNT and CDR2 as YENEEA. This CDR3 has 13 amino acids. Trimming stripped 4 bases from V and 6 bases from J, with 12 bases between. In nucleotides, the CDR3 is TGTGCCAGCAGCTCCCCCAGGGTCTCTGAAGCTTTCTTT. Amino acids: CASSSPRVSEAFF.

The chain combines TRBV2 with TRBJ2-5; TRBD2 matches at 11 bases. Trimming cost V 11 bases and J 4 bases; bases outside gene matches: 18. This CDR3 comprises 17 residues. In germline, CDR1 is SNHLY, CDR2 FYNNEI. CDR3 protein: CAAVNSGGANFGETQYF. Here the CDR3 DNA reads TGTGCCGCGGTTAATAGCGGGGGGGCGAATTTTGGAGAGACCCAGTACTTC. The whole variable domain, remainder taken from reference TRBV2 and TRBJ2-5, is EPEVTQTPSHQVTQMGQEVILRCVPISNHLYFYWYRQILGQKVEFLVSFYNNEISEKSEIFDDQFSVERPDGSNFTLKIRSTKLEDSAMYFCAAVNSGGANFGETQYFGPGTRLLVL.

CDR3 amino acids: CAIRGQGRSTEAFF. CDR3 in DNA: TGTGCCATCAGGGGACAGGGGCGCAGCACTGAAGCTTTCTTT. The chain employs TRBV10-3 and TRBJ1-1, with TRBD1 matching 10 bases. V shed 6 bases, J shed 4 bases, and the junction held 5 bases outside the gene matches. The CDR3 covers 14 residues. Germline assignment: CDR1 ENHRY and CDR2 SYGVKD.

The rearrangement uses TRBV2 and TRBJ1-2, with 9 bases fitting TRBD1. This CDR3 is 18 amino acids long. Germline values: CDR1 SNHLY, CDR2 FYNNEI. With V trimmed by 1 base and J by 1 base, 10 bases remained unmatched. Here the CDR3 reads CASSEGLLGTGLNYGYTF. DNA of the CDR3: TGTGCCAGCAGTGAAGGGCTCTTGGGGACAGGGCTTAACTATGGCTACACCTTC.

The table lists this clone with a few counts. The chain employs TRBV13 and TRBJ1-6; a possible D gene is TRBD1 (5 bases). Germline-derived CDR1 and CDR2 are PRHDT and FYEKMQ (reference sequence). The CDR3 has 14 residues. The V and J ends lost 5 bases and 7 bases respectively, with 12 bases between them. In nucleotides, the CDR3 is TGTGCCAGCAGCAAGACCGACAGAAATTCACCCCTCCACTTT. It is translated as CASSKTDRNSPLHF.